This T cell receptor beta chain was identified in a study of blood T cell repertoires in COVID-19. Germline CDR1 is LGHNA and CDR2 is YNFKEQ. CDR3 length equals 15 residues. V dropped 5 bases and J dropped 4 bases, with 17 bases sitting between them. Some clones are missing from TCRdb's copy, which holds only in-frame ones; the method was immunoSEQ multiplex PCR. The sample carries about 130,000 clones, 65% to 90% recorded once. This clonotype originated in a woman older than 75 with acute or convalescent COVID-19. The sample consisted of peripheral blood. The chain combines TRBV4-2 with TRBJ1-2; perhaps TRBD1 as D (6 bases). The chain's CDR3 is CASSTETGNFYGYTF. The DNA for the CDR3 is TGTGCCAGCAGCACCGAGACAGGTAACTTCTATGGCTACACCTTC.